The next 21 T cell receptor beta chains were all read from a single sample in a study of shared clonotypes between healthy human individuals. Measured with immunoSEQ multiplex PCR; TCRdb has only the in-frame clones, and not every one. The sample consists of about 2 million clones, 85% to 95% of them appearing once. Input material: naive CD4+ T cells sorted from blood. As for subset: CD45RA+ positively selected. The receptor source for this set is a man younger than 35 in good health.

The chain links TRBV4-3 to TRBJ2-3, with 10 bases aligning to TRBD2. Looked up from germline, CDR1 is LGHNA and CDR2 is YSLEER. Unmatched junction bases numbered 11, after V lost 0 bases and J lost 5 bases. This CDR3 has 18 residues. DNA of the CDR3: TGCGCCAGCAGCCAAGATACTAGCGGGACCCGGGGGGGAGATACGCAGTATTTT. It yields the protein CASSQDTSGTRGGDTQYF.

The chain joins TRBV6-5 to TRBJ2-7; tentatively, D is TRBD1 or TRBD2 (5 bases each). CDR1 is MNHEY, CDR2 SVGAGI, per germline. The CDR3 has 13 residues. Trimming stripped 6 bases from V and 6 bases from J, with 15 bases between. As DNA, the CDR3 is TGTGCCAGCAGCCAGGGACCCACGGTCGAGCAGTACTTC. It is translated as CASSQGPTVEQYF.

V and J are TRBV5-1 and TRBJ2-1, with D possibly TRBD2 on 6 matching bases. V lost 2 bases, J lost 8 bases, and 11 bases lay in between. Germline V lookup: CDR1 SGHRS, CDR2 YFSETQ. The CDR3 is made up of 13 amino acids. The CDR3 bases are TGCGCCAGCAGCTTTGGGGACTTGGATGAGCAGTTCTTC. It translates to CASSFGDLDEQFF. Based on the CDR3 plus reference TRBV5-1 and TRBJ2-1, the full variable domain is KAGVTQTPRYLIKTRGQQVTLSCSPISGHRSVSWYQQTPGQGLQFLFEYFSETQRNKGNFPGRFSGRQFSNSRSEMNVSTLELGDSALYLCASSFGDLDEQFFGPGTRLTVL.

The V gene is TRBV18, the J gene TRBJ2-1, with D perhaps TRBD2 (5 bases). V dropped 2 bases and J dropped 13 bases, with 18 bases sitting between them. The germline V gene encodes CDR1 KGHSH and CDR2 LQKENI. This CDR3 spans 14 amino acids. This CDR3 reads CASSPYPTSGAQFF. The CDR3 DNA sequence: TGTGCCAGCTCACCATACCCTACGAGCGGAGCCCAGTTCTTC. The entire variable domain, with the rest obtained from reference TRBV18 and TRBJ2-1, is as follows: NAGVMQNPRHLVRRRGQEARLRCSPMKGHSHVYWYRQLPEEGLKFMVYLQKENIIDESGMPKERFSAEFPKEGPSILRIQQVVRGDSAAYFCASSPYPTSGAQFFGPGTRLTVL.

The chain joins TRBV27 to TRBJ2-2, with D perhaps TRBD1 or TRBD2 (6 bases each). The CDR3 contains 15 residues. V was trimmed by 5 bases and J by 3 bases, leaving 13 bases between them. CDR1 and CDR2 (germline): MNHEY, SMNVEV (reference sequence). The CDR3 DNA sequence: TGTGCCAGCAGTCCCCGGAGGGGGTACACCGGGGAGCTGTTTTTT. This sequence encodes CASSPRRGYTGELFF.

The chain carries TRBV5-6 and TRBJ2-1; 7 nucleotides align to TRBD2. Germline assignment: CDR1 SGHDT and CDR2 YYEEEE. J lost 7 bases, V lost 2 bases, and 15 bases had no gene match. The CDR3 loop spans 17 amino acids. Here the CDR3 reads CASSFGREKSFGNEQFF. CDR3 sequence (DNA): TGTGCCAGCAGCTTTGGGCGGGAGAAGTCGTTTGGGAATGAGCAGTTCTTC. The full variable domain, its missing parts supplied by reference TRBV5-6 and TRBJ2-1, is DAGVTQSPTHLIKTRGQQVTLRCSPKSGHDTVSWYQQALGQGPQFIFQYYEEEERQRGNFPDRFSGHQFPNYSSELNVNALLLGDSALYLCASSFGREKSFGNEQFFGPGTRLTVL.

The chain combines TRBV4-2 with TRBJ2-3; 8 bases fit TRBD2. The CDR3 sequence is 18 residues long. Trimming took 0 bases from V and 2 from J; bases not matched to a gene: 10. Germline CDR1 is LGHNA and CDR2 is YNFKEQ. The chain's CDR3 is CASSQELAGGIYTDTQYF. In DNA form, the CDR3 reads TGTGCCAGCAGCCAAGAGTTGGCGGGGGGAATTTACACAGATACGCAGTATTTT.

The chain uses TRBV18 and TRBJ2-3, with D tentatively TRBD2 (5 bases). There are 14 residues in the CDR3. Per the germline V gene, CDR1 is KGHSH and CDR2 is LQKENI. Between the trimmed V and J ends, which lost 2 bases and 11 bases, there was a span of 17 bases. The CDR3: CASSPMGDPWGQYF. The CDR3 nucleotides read TGTGCCAGCTCACCAATGGGAGATCCGTGGGGGCAGTATTTT.

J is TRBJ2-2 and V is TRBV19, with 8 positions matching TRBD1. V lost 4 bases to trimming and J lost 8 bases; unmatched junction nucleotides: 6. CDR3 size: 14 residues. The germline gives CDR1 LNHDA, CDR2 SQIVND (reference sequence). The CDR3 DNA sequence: TGTGCCAGTAGTACCAGGGGGCGGTATGGGGAGCTGTTTTTT. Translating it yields CASSTRGRYGELFF.

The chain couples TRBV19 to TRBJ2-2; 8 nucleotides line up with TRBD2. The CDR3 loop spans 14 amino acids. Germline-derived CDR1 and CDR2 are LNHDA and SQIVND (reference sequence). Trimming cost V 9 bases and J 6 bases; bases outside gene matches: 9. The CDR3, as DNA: TGTGCCAGCGTCCCGGGACTAGGGTCCGGGGAGCTGTTTTTT. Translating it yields CASVPGLGSGELFF. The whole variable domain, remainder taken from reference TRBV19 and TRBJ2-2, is DGGITQSPKYLFRKEGQNVTLSCEQNLNHDAMYWYRQDPGQGLRLIYYSQIVNDFQKGDIAEGYSVSREKKESFPLTVTSAQKNPTAFYLCASVPGLGSGELFFGEGSRLTVL.

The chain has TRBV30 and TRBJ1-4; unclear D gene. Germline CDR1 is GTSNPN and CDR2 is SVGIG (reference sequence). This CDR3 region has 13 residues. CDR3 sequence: CAHSPGGNEKLFF. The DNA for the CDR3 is TGTGCTCATTCACCGGGAGGGAATGAAAAACTGTTTTTT.

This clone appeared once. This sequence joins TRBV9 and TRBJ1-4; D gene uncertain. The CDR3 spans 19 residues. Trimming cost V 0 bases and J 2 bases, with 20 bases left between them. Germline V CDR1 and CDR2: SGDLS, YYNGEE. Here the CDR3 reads CASSVALEGLGGTNEKLFF. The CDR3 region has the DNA TGTGCCAGCAGCGTAGCTTTAGAGGGTCTTGGCGGCACTAATGAAAAACTGTTTTTT.

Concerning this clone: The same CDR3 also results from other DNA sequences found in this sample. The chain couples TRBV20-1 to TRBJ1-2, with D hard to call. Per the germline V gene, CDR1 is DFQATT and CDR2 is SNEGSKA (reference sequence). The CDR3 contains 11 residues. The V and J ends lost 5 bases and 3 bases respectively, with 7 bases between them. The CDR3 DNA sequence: TGCAGTGCTCCGACGGACTATGGCTACACCTTC. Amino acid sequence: CSAPTDYGYTF.

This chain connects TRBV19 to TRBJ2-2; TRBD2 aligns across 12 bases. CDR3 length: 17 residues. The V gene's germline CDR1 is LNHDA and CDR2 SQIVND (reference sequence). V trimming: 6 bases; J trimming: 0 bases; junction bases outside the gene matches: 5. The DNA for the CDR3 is TGTGCCAGTAGCCAAAGGACTAGCGGGACGAACACCGGGGAGCTGTTTTTT. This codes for CASSQRTSGTNTGELFF.

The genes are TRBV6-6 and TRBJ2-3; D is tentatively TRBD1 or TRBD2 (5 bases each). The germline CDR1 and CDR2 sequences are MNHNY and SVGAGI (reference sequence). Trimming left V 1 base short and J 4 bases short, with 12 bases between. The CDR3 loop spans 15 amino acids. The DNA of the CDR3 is TGTGCCAGCAGTTACTACGCTGAGGGGCCAGATACGCAGTATTTT. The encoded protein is CASSYYAEGPDTQYF.

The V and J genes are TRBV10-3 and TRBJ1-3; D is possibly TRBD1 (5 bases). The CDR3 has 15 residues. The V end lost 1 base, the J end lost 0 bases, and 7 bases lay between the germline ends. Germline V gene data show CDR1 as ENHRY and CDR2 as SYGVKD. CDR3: CAISEWGYSGNTIYF. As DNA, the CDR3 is TGTGCCATCAGTGAGTGGGGGTACTCTGGAAACACCATATATTTT.

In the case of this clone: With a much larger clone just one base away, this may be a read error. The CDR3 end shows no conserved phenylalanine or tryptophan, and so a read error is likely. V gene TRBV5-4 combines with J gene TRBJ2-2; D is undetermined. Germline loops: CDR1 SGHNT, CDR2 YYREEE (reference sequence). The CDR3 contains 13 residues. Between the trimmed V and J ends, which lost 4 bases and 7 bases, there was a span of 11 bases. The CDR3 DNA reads TGTGCCAGCAGCCTTCCTTCGAGCGGGGAGCTGTTTCTT. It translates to CASSLPSSGELFL.

CDR3 amino acids: CASKVEGIGDSNQPQHF. As DNA, the CDR3 is TGTGCCAGCAAGGTCGAGGGAATAGGAGATAGCAATCAGCCCCAGCATTTT. V usage is TRBV28 and J usage is TRBJ1-5; D unclear. Trimming stripped 7 bases from V and 0 bases from J, with 19 bases between. The length of the CDR3 is 17 residues. From germline, CDR1 is MDHEN and CDR2 SYDVKM.

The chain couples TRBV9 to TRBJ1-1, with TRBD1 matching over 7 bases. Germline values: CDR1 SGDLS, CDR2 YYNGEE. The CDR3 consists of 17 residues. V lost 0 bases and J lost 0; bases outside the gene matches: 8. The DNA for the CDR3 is TGTGCCAGCAGCGTAGCTTCGGCAGGGGGTATGAACACTGAAGCTTTCTTT. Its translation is CASSVASAGGMNTEAFF.

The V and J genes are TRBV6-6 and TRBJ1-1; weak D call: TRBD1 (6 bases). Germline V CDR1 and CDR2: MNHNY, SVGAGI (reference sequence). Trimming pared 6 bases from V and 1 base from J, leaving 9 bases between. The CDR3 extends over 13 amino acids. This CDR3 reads CASRRQANTEAFF. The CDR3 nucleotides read TGTGCCAGCAGACGACAGGCGAACACTGAAGCTTTCTTT.

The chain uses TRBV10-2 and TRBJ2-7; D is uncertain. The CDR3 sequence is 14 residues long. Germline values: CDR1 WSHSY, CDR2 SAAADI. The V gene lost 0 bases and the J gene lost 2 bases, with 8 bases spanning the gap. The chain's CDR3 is CASSESGRAYEQYF. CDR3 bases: TGCGCCAGCAGTGAGTCGGGCAGAGCCTACGAGCAGTACTTC.